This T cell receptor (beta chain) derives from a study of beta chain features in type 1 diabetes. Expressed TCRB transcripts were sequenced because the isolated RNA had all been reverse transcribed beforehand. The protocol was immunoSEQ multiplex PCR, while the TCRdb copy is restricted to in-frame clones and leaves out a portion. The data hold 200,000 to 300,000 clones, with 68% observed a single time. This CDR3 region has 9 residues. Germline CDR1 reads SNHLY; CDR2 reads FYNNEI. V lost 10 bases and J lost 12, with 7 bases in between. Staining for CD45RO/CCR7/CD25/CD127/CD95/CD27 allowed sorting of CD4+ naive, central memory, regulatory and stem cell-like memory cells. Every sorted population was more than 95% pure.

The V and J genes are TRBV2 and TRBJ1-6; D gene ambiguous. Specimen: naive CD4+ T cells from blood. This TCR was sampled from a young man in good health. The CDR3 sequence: CATAEPLHF. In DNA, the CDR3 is TGTGCCACGGCGGAACCCCTCCACTTT.